This T cell receptor (beta chain) was obtained from a study of early T cells in non-severe SARS-CoV-2 infection. In the study overall: Investigators sequenced bulk RNA drawn from unsorted whole blood, and chains remained unpaired. The study, taken as a whole, reports: Database matching using VDJdb favored anti-spike CD8 responses, with private and CD4 specificities left missing.

Each single cDNA molecule received a unique molecular identifier. TCRdb redid the calling of the 5' RACE reads with MiXCR, one entry per CDR3 protein. The data hold around 100,000 distinct CDR3 sequences, with approximately 15% observed a single time. Germline V gives CDR1 SQVTM, CDR2 ANQGSEA. Trimming cost V 0 bases and J 4 bases, with 6 bases left between them. The CDR3 runs to 12 residues. There are a few counts of this clonotype. Its cognate antigen is unknown. This clonotype was obtained from an adult who was a healthcare worker with PCR-confirmed SARS-CoV-2 infection or an uninfected control (not recorded which). The genes are TRBV29-1 and TRBJ1-1; tentative D call: TRBD1 (5 bases). The sample comprised whole blood. The DNA of the CDR3 is TGCAGCGTTGAAGACAGGGCCACTGAAGCTTTCTTT. Its protein product is CSVEDRATEAFF.